This entry describes one T cell receptor beta chain. Its specificity is unknown. The PCR had 60 Vbeta and 13 Jbeta primers. The method was immunoSEQ multiplex PCR; TCRdb's version includes in-frame clones alone and lacks a portion of them. The sample holds about 160,000 clones, about 71% seen once. This sample was taken from a study of cytomegalovirus exposure and HLA in healthy donors. Study outcomes and limitations: Immune exposure was documented only through CMV serostatus. Some V segments (TRBV6-2 and TRBV6-3 among them) were excluded as indistinguishable.

Germline V gene lookup returns CDR1 MNHEY and CDR2 SVGAGI. CDR3 length: 15 residues. V lost 0 bases and J lost 2; bases outside the gene matches: 3. Input material: PBMCs. The V gene is TRBV6-5, the J gene TRBJ1-1, with TRBD1 matching over 7 bases. This sequence originates from a woman in her 30s in good health and CMV-seronegative. The CDR3 coding sequence is TGTGCCAGCAGTTACTCGCAGGGGGGAAACACTGAAGCTTTCTTT. Encoded protein: CASSYSQGGNTEAFF.